This T cell receptor beta chain originates from a study of OX40 agonist ivuxolimab in advanced cancers. General study findings and limits: Some nonresponders additionally presented with little normalized T-cell clonal expansion. In the 0.1 to 3.0 mg/kg range, CD4+ and CD8+ blood T cells had expanded clonally by week 6.

A note on this clone: Its antigen remains unidentified.

This table comes from immunoSEQ multiplex PCR, and its TCRdb copy is limited to in-frame clones, with some not included. The sample shows under 50,000 clones, about 90% of them seen only once. The length of the CDR3 is 17 residues. CDR1 is SGHTA, CDR2 FQGNSA, per germline. Losses at the gene ends were 5 bases for V and 3 bases for J; bases not matched to a gene: 11. V usage is TRBV7-2 and J usage is TRBJ2-3; 10 bases fit TRBD1. The receptor was isolated from an adult with an advanced solid tumor such as melanoma, head and neck, liver or kidney cancer. This specimen consisted of CD4+ or CD8+ T cells sorted from blood, obtained in a trial of the OX40 agonist ivuxolimab. The CDR3 DNA is TGTGCCAGCAGCCAAGTATGGACAGGGGGTAGAACAGATACGCAGTATTTT. It is translated as CASSQVWTGGRTDTQYF.